The present T cell receptor beta chain was sequenced within a study of brain metastases from non-small cell lung cancer. Study-level points and caveats: Expanded T-cell clones appeared in about 70% of brain metastases over primaries.

Germline CDR1 is KGHSH and CDR2 is LQKENI. The CDR3 totals 15 residues. The V end lost 4 bases, the J end lost 0 bases, and 7 bases lay between the germline ends. Points on this clone: Its antigen is still unknown.

Only in-frame clones appear in the TCRdb table, and some are missing; sequencing was by immunoSEQ multiplex PCR. The profile covers approximately 2,700 clones, with roughly 88% appearing a single time and 4.5% to 6% taken by the ten largest. V gene TRBV18 combines with J gene TRBJ2-6; possible D gene TRBD2, 5 bases. The clonotype comes from a donor aged 40 or over with non-small cell lung cancer. Sequences were obtained from primary lung tumor tissue. The CDR3 bases are TGTGCCAGCTCACGAGGGCCCTCTGGGGCCAACGTCCTGACTTTC. It translates to CASSRGPSGANVLTF.